Sequencing of this T cell receptor (beta chain) was carried out in a study of a mutant IDH1 vaccine in newly diagnosed glioma. At the level of the study: Treated patients comprised around 60% males and approximately 40% females, mean age approximately 42 years. Previous care, which was radiotherapy, temozolomide, or both, most often involved both.

The CDR3 covers 13 residues. Germline CDR1 reads GTSNPN; CDR2 reads SVGIG (reference sequence). Trimming removed 2 bases at V and 4 bases at J, with 10 bases between. The time point is: week 23, last vaccination. Alongside topical imiquimod, each dose of vaccine comprised 300 ug of mutant IDH1 20-mer peptide. Here immunoSEQ multiplex PCR was the method, and the copy in TCRdb shows in-frame clones only, minus some. The sample has around 30,000 clones, roughly 90% seen once. For this clone: Its cognate antigen is unknown.

The source of this sequence is a middle-aged man with glioma. The chain links TRBV30 to TRBJ2-3; TRBD2 might be the D (6 bases). The sequences come from PBMCs, collected from a glioma patient whose treatment included an IDH1 peptide vaccine. CDR3 residues: CAWSPWGADTQYF. The DNA for the CDR3 is TGTGCCTGGAGTCCCTGGGGGGCAGATACGCAGTATTTT.